What follows are 9 T cell receptor beta chains derived from one specimen sequenced in a study of T cell responses to AZD1222 COVID-19 vaccine. Here immunoSEQ multiplex PCR was the method, and the copy in TCRdb shows in-frame clones only, minus some. The table lists approximately 150,000 clones, roughly 90% of them singletons. The sequencing here drew on peripheral blood, taken on day 0 of AZD1222 vaccination. The receptors shown here come from an adult in good health.

The gene calls are TRBV6-5 and TRBJ2-7; TRBD1 is a possible D gene (6 bases). The V end was cut by 8 bases, the J end by 2 bases, with 19 bases between. The CDR3 runs to 15 residues. CDR1 is MNHEY and CDR2 is SVGAGI in the germline V gene. CDR3 in DNA: TGTGCCAGCGTGGGTGTAATGGGGGCCACCTACGAGCAGTACTTC. This sequence encodes CASVGVMGATYEQYF.

The chain is built from TRBV11-2 and TRBJ1-2; tentative D call: TRBD1 (6 bases). Trimming removed 5 bases from V and 5 bases from J, with 12 bases in between. This CDR3 is built from 13 residues. Germline-derived CDR1 and CDR2 are SGHAT and FQNNGV. CDR3 DNA: TGTGCCAGCAGCCCCGGGACACGGTATGGCTACACCTTC. It yields the protein CASSPGTRYGYTF.

The J gene is TRBJ1-1, the V gene TRBV19; TRBD1 agrees at 10 bases. V lost 6 bases to trimming and J lost 4 bases; unmatched junction nucleotides: 11. Per the germline V gene, CDR1 is LNHDA and CDR2 is SQIVND (reference sequence). The CDR3 has 16 amino acids. The CDR3 DNA reads TGTGCCAGTAGGAACGACCGGGGGACAGGGGTCACTGAAGCTTTCTTT. It encodes CASRNDRGTGVTEAFF.

This clone was seen a single time. The genes are TRBV9 and TRBJ2-1; 13 bases are a match to TRBD2. CDR3 length equals 16 residues. Per germline, CDR1 SGDLS and CDR2 YYNGEE. V shed 3 bases and J 4 bases; nucleotides not matched to a gene: 4. CDR3 in amino acids: CASSARGLAGYNEQFF. CDR3 DNA sequence: TGTGCCAGCAGCGCCCGGGGACTAGCGGGATACAATGAGCAGTTCTTC.

The chain is built from TRBV7-8 and TRBJ1-1; D not resolved. This CDR3 is built from 15 residues. Trimming pared 1 base from V and 1 base from J, leaving 10 bases between. Germline-derived CDR1 and CDR2 are SGHVS and FQNEAQ. The DNA for the CDR3 is TGTGCCAGCAGCTTAGGCCCGGGCGGGAACACTGAAGCTTTCTTT. Translated, it gives CASSLGPGGNTEAFF.

The chain has TRBV27 and TRBJ1-2; D unclear. Germline V gives CDR1 MNHEY, CDR2 SMNVEV (reference sequence). This CDR3 is built from 14 residues. Trimming cost V 0 bases and J 4 bases, with 9 bases left between them. This chain's CDR3 is CASSLSPSVYGYTF. CDR3 in DNA: TGTGCCAGCAGTTTATCGCCGTCCGTCTATGGCTACACCTTC.

This clone was observed a single time. The rearrangement uses TRBV2 and TRBJ1-2, with D possibly TRBD1 on 6 matching bases. The CDR3 totals 16 residues. V was cut by 8 bases and J by 0 bases, with 19 bases left in between. From germline, CDR1 is SNHLY and CDR2 FYNNEI. This chain's CDR3 is CASVGLEDRANYGYTF. Written as DNA, the CDR3 is TGTGCCAGCGTGGGGTTGGAGGACAGAGCTAACTATGGCTACACCTTC.

The chain has TRBV11-2 and TRBJ2-7; 7 bases fit TRBD1. Germline V gives CDR1 SGHAT, CDR2 FQNNGV. This CDR3 spans 14 amino acids. Unmatched junction bases numbered 5, after V lost 1 base and J lost 5 bases. The CDR3 coding sequence is TGTGCCAGCAGCTTAGGCGACAGGGCCCACGAGCAGTACTTC. The encoded protein is CASSLGDRAHEQYF. Full variable domain (outside the CDR3, taken from reference TRBV11-2 and TRBJ2-7): EAGVAQSPRYKIIEKRQSVAFWCNPISGHATLYWYQQILGQGPKLLIQFQNNGVVDDSQLPKDRFSAERLKGVDSTLKIQPAKLEDSAVYLCASSLGDRAHEQYFGPGTRLTVT.

The chain carries TRBV7-8 and TRBJ2-2, with 11 bases lining up with TRBD2. The germline gives CDR1 SGHVS, CDR2 FQNEAQ. V gave up 3 bases and J gave up 6 bases; unmatched junction bases: 9. CDR3 length equals 17 residues. The CDR3 reads CASSLSRLAGGPGELFF. The CDR3 nucleotides are TGTGCCAGCAGCTTGAGTCGGCTAGCGGGGGGCCCCGGGGAGCTGTTTTTT. The variable domain in full, with the rest retrieved from reference TRBV7-8 and TRBJ2-2, is GAGVSQSPRYKVAKRGQDVALRCDPISGHVSLFWYQQALGQGPEFLTYFQNEAQLDKSGLPSDRFFAERPEGSVSTLKIQRTQQEDSAVYLCASSLSRLAGGPGELFFGEGSRLTVL.